This T cell receptor beta chain was sequenced in a study of T cell changes during pregnancy in multiple sclerosis. Here immunoSEQ multiplex PCR was the method, and the copy in TCRdb shows in-frame clones only, minus some. The table has 25,000 to 30,000 clones, about 93% seen once. Germline CDR1 and CDR2: SGHVS and FQNEAQ. Trimming took off 1 base at V and 7 bases at J, with 8 bases between the two ends. The CDR3 runs 13 residues. This TCR derives from a female donor with multiple sclerosis, enrolled in a pregnancy study. The sequencing here drew on CD4+ T cells from peripheral blood mononuclear cells, taken after pregnancy. The chain employs TRBV7-8 and TRBJ1-5, with no clear D. CDR3 region: CASSLDRTQPQHF. The CDR3 region has the DNA TGTGCCAGCAGCTTAGACCGTACACAGCCCCAGCATTTT.